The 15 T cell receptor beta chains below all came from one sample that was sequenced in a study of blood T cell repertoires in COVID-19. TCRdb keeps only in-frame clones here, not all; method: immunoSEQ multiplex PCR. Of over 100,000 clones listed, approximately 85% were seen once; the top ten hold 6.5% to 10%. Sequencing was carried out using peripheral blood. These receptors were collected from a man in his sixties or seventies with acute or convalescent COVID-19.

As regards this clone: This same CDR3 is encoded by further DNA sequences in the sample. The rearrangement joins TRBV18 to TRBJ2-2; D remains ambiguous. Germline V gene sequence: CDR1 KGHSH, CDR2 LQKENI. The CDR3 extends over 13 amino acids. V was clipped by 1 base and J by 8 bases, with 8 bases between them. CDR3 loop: CASSPRFTGELFF. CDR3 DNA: TGTGCCAGCTCACCACGGTTTACTGGGGAGCTGTTTTTT. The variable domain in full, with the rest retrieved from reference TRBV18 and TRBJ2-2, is NAGVMQNPRHLVRRRGQEARLRCSPMKGHSHVYWYRQLPEEGLKFMVYLQKENIIDESGMPKERFSAEFPKEGPSILRIQQVVRGDSAAYFCASSPRFTGELFFGEGSRLTVL.

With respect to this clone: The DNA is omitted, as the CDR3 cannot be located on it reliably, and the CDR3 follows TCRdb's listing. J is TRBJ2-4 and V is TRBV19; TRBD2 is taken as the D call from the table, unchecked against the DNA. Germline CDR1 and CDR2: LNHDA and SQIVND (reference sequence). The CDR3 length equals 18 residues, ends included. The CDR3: CASTSARSGELAKNIQYF.

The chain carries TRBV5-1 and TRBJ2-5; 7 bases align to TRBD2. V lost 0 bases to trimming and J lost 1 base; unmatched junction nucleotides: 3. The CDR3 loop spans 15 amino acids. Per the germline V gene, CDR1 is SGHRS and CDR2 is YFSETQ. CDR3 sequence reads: CASSLATSAQETQYF. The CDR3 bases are TGCGCCAGCAGCTTGGCCACTAGCGCCCAAGAGACCCAGTACTTC. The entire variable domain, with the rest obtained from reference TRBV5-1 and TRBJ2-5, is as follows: KAGVTQTPRYLIKTRGQQVTLSCSPISGHRSVSWYQQTPGQGLQFLFEYFSETQRNKGNFPGRFSGRQFSNSRSEMNVSTLELGDSALYLCASSLATSAQETQYFGPGTRLLVL.

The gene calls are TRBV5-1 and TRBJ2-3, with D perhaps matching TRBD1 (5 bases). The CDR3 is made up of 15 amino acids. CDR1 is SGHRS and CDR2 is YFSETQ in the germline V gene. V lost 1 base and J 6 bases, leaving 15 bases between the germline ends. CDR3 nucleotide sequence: TGCGCCAGCAGCTTGTCGGAGACAGTTTCCGATACGCAGTATTTT. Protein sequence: CASSLSETVSDTQYF.

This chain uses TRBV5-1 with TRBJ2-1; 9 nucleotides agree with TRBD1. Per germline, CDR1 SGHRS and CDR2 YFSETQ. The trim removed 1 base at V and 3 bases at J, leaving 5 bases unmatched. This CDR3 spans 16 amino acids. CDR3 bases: TGCGCCAGCAGCTTGTCGGACAGGGGAGTCTACAATGAGCAGTTCTTC. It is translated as CASSLSDRGVYNEQFF.

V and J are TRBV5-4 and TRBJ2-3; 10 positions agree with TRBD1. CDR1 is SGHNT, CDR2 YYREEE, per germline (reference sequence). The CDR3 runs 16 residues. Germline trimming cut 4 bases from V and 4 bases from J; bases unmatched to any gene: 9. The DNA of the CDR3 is TGTGCCAGCAGCGCCGGGACAGGGGCTTTTGCAGATACGCAGTATTTT. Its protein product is CASSAGTGAFADTQYF. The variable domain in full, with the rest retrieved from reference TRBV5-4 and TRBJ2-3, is ETGVTQSPTHLIKTRGQQVTLRCSSQSGHNTVSWYQQALGQGPQFIFQYYREEENGRGNFPPRFSGLQFPNYSSELNVNALELDDSALYLCASSAGTGAFADTQYFGPGTRLTVL.

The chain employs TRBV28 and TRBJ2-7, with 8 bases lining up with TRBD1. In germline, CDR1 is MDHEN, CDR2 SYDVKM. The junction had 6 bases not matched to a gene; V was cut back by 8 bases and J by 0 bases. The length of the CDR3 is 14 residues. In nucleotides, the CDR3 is TGTGCCAGCTACCGGGACAGGAGCTCCTACGAGCAGTACTTC. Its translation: CASYRDRSSYEQYF.

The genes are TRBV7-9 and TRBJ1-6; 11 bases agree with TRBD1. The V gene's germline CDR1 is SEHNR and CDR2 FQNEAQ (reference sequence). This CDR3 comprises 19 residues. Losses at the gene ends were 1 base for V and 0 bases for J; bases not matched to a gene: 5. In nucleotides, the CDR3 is TGTGCCAGCAGCTTAGGGACAGGGGGCCGGAGCTCCTATAATTCACCCCTCCACTTT. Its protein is CASSLGTGGRSSYNSPLHF.

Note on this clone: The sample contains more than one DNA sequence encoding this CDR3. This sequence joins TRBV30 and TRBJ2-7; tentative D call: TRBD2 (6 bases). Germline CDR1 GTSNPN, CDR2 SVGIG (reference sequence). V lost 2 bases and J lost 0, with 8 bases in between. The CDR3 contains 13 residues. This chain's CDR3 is CAWSRGNSYEQYF. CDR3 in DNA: TGTGCCTGGAGTCGGGGGAACTCCTACGAGCAGTACTTC.

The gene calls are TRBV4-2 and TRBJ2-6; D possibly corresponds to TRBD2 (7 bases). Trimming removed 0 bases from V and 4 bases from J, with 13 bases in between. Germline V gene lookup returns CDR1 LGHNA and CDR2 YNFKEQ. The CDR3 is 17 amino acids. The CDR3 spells CASSQDGGGGGANVLTF. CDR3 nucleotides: TGTGCCAGCAGCCAAGATGGCGGGGGCGGCGGGGCCAACGTCCTGACTTTC.

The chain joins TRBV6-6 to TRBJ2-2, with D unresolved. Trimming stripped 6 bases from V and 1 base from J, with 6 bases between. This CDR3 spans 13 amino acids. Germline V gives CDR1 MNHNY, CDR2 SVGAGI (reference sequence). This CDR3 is CASREQNTGELFF. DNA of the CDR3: TGTGCCAGCAGAGAACAGAACACCGGGGAGCTGTTTTTT.

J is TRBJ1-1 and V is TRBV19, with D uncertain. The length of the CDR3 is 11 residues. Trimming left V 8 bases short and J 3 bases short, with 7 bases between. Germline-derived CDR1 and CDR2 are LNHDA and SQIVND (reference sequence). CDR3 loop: CASVSDTEAFF. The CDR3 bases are TGTGCCAGTGTATCGGACACTGAAGCTTTCTTT.

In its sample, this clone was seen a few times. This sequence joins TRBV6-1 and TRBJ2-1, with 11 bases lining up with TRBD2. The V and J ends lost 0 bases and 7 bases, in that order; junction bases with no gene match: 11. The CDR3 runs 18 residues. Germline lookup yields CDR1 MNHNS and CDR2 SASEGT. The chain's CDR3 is CASSEAPHSGRATNEQFF. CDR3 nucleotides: TGTGCCAGCAGTGAAGCCCCGCATAGCGGGAGGGCAACGAATGAGCAGTTCTTC.

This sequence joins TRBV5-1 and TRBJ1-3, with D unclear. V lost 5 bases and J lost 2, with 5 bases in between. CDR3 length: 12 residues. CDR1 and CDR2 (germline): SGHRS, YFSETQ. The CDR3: CASSLAGNTIYF. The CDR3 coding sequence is TGCGCCAGCAGTCTCGCTGGAAACACCATATATTTT. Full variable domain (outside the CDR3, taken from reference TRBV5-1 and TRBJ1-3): KAGVTQTPRYLIKTRGQQVTLSCSPISGHRSVSWYQQTPGQGLQFLFEYFSETQRNKGNFPGRFSGRQFSNSRSEMNVSTLELGDSALYLCASSLAGNTIYFGEGSWLTVV.

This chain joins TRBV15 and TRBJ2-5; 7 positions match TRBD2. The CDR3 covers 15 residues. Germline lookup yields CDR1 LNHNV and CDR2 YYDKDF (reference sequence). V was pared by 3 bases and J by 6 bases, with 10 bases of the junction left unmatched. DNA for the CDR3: TGTGCCACCAGCAGGGAGGCGGGAGCGGGTCAGACCCAGTACTTC. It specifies CATSREAGAGQTQYF.